This TCR beta chain was identified in a study of metastatic and nonmetastatic thyroid tumors (dated by TCRdb to the early 2020s). Describing the broader study: Repertoires from peripheral blood and from tumor or nodule tissue samples of malignant and benign thyroid patients were compared. Beyond this particular receptor, the publication reports: TCR beta diversity was reported as significantly higher in malignant tumors than in benign nodules, in both blood and tumor samples.

The CDR3 starts with the cysteine, ends with the phenylalanine, and has 16 residues. Only the CDR3 portion is preserved as DNA: 48 bases, with reading frame beginning at the first base. At the junction V is shortened by 4 bases and J by 7 bases; bases outside the gene matches: 8. CDR1 LNHDA and CDR2 SQIVND were looked up in the germline V gene (reference sequence). Before undergoing thyroid surgery, none of the patients had been given any kind of treatment. Using T-cell receptor beta sequencing, the researchers looked back retrospectively at clinical samples from patients, gathered between about 2012 and 2018. This clone came up many times. Its specific antigen is unknown. No qualities accompany the bases; no much larger clone lies one base away. Libraries were made using PCR. The data were produced on an Illumina HiSeq 4000. High-throughput sequencing was used to profile the TCR beta-chain CDR3 region of every patient. On the study's bioinformatics: Drawing on CDR3 differences between clinicopathological groups, the researchers built a classifier meant to tell apart patients with distant-metastatic papillary thyroid cancer. To measure repertoire diversity the researchers used the Shannon index, while the Morisita-Horn index served to gauge how similar the tumor and blood repertoires were. TCRdb cleaned the public reads at Q25 with fastp, built clones with MiXCR and kept in-frame beta chains. V and J calls and clone size were set by TCRdb, not the authors. The sample records about 64,000 clones, about 3.8% of which are singletons. Under 25% of the sample belongs to the ten largest clones.

What was sequenced was blood. This clonotype was sampled from a female donor with papillary thyroid cancer or a benign thyroid nodule (not recorded which). Some clones in this sample may be carry-over from other donors' samples. The chain links TRBV19 with TRBJ2-1, and 12 junctional nucleotides match TRBD2. The CDR3 region reads CASSTWTSGTGNEQFF. The DNA reads as follows: TGTGCCAGTAGTACATGGACTAGCGGGACTGGAAATGAGCAGTTCTTC.